This TCR beta chain was profiled in a study of Tregs in tolerant kidney transplant recipients. Some clones are missing from TCRdb's copy, which holds only in-frame ones; the method was immunoSEQ multiplex PCR. Counted here are about 120,000 clones, around 94% occurring once; the ten biggest clones make up more than 0.45%. Study-level points and caveats: Few patients were studied, so findings need validation in larger groups. No direct test of biological reproducibility was done here.

Comment on this clone: Its target is unknown.

The CDR3 has 15 amino acids. V lost 5 bases to trimming and J lost 2 bases, with 15 bases between them. The germline V gene has CDR1 SGHVS and CDR2 FNYEAQ. Thawed PBMCs were FACS-sorted into unstimulated CD4+CD25+CD127- regulatory T cells, CD4+CD25- non-regulatory cells, CD4 and CD8 cells. The sequencing input was CD4+ T cells from blood. This receptor was identified in a human donor in good health. This chain uses TRBV7-6 with TRBJ2-5, with D perhaps TRBD1 (7 bases). The CDR3 coding sequence is TGTGCCAGCAGCGCGGGGACAGCCAGTCAAGAGACCCAGTACTTC. Protein sequence: CASSAGTASQETQYF.